One and the same sample provided the 29 T cell receptor beta chains below, sequenced in a study of blood T cells in healthy people across ages. The authors ran a second PCR of roughly 7 to 11 cycles using a sample-barcoded 5' primer and a J-beta primer mix. TCRdb reprocessed the 5' RACE reads via MiXCR and lists one record per CDR3 protein. The sample lists about 280,000 distinct CDR3 sequences, 25% to 30% occurring once. Sequencing was done on a sample of blood. These receptors all stem from a woman aged 70 to 79 in good health.

This clonotype was seen just once. J is TRBJ2-3 and V is TRBV6-4; tentatively, D is TRBD2 (6 bases). V was shortened by 8 bases and J by 7 bases, with 28 bases between the two germline ends. Germline values: CDR1 MRHNA, CDR2 SNTAGT. The CDR3 runs 17 residues. Here the CDR3 reads CASLIPGLGRRRHTQYF. CDR3 nucleotides: TGTGCCAGCTTAATACCGGGACTCGGGCGACGGAGGCATACGCAGTATTTT.

This clonotype turned up a few times. This chain links TRBV5-1 with TRBJ2-1; no firm D call. Trimming removed 4 bases from V and 0 bases from J, with 14 bases in between. The CDR3 length is 16 residues. CDR1 is SGHRS and CDR2 is YFSETQ in the germline V gene. The CDR3 here is CASSTDPASSYNEQFF. DNA of the CDR3: TGCGCCAGCAGCACCGACCCCGCGAGCTCCTACAATGAGCAGTTCTTC.

This chain uses TRBV7-2 with TRBJ1-2, with D perhaps matching TRBD1 (5 bases). The germline V gene has CDR1 SGHTA and CDR2 FQGNSA. The ends were cut back, 4 bases at V and 6 bases at J, with 12 bases in the middle. This CDR3 comprises 13 residues. This CDR3 reads CASSSRAGNGYTF. CDR3 DNA: TGTGCCAGCAGCTCCCGGGCAGGGAATGGCTACACCTTC.

This clonotype has more than one count but fewer than ten. This sequence joins TRBV28 and TRBJ1-1; 8 bases align to TRBD1. Germline V CDR1 and CDR2: MDHEN, SYDVKM. The CDR3 totals 17 residues. V lost 4 bases to trimming and J lost 9 bases; unmatched junction nucleotides: 19. The CDR3: CASSSGQGFGLSLQAFF. The CDR3 coding sequence is TGTGCCAGCAGTTCTGGACAGGGTTTCGGCCTATCTCTACAAGCTTTCTTT. The full variable domain, its missing parts supplied by reference TRBV28 and TRBJ1-1, is DVKVTQSSRYLVKRTGEKVFLECVQDMDHENMFWYRQDPGLGLRLIYFSYDVKMKEKGDIPEGYSVSREKKERFSLILESASTNQTSMYLCASSSGQGFGLSLQAFFGQGTRLTVV.

V is TRBV5-1 and J is TRBJ1-1; no clear D gene. The CDR3 runs 15 residues. Germline V gene sequence: CDR1 SGHRS, CDR2 YFSETQ. V dropped 0 bases and J dropped 1 base, with 10 bases sitting between them. CDR3 region: CASSLGLGSNTEAFF. The CDR3 region has the DNA TGCGCCAGCAGCTTGGGGCTGGGGTCGAACACTGAAGCTTTCTTT.

The J gene is TRBJ1-6, the V gene TRBV7-2; 7 bases fit TRBD1. The CDR3 has 15 residues. Germline-derived CDR1 and CDR2 are SGHTA and FQGNSA. J lost 6 bases, V lost 2 bases, and 4 bases had no gene match. The CDR3: CASSLRGQPNSPLHF. In DNA, the CDR3 is TGTGCCAGCAGCTTAAGGGGACAGCCTAATTCACCCCTCCACTTT.

The CDR3 region has the DNA TGCGCCAGCAGCTTTGGTGGGGCCGGGGAGACCCAGTACTTC. Translated, it gives CASSFGGAGETQYF. The genes are TRBV5-1 and TRBJ2-5, with D possibly matching TRBD1 (5 bases). From germline, CDR1 is SGHRS and CDR2 YFSETQ. V was cut by 2 bases and J by 5 bases, with 13 bases left in between. This CDR3 comprises 14 residues. Based on the CDR3 plus reference TRBV5-1 and TRBJ2-5, the full variable domain is KAGVTQTPRYLIKTRGQQVTLSCSPISGHRSVSWYQQTPGQGLQFLFEYFSETQRNKGNFPGRFSGRQFSNSRSEMNVSTLELGDSALYLCASSFGGAGETQYFGPGTRLLVL.

This clonotype was detected many times. The V and J genes are TRBV28 and TRBJ2-7, with D perhaps TRBD1 or TRBD2 (6 bases each). The germline V and J ends were trimmed by 2 bases and 3 bases, with 23 bases remaining between them. CDR1 is MDHEN, CDR2 SYDVKM, per germline. The CDR3 spans 18 residues. CDR3 nucleotide sequence: TGTGCCAGCAGTTTAGGGGGGCCTGATACTTTGCTGTTCTACGAGCAGTACTTC. Its protein product is CASSLGGPDTLLFYEQYF.

V is TRBV3-1 and J is TRBJ1-2; maybe TRBD1 (5 bases). Per germline, CDR1 LGHDT and CDR2 YNNKEL (reference sequence). Trimming left V 1 base short and J 8 bases short, with 5 bases between. The CDR3 covers 11 residues. CDR3 protein: CASSQGGGYTF. The CDR3 DNA sequence: TGTGCCAGCAGCCAAGGGGGCGGCTACACCTTC.

A remark on this clonotype: No conserved phenylalanine or tryptophan is present at the end of the CDR3, so a read error is the likely explanation. J is TRBJ1-2 and V is TRBV9; the D gene is possibly TRBD1 (5 bases). With 4 bases removed from V and 6 bases from J, the gap between germline ends came to 16 bases. Germline V gene data show CDR1 as SGDLS and CDR2 as YYNGEE. The CDR3 has 14 residues. CDR3 bases: TGTGCCAGCAGCAGTAGCGCAGGGTACGATGGCTACACCCTC. Translated: CASSSSAGYDGYTL.

In its sample, this clonotype was seen a few times. This chain's CDR3 is CASSLGVAGARADTQYF. The CDR3 bases are TGCGCCAGCAGCTTGGGAGTAGCGGGAGCGAGGGCAGATACGCAGTATTTT. This sequence joins TRBV5-1 and TRBJ2-3; 9 bases fit TRBD2. CDR1 and CDR2 (germline): SGHRS, YFSETQ. CDR3 size: 17 residues. J lost 4 bases, V lost 0 bases, and 9 bases had no gene match.

This clonotype was recorded a few times. Relative to the germline gene, one junction end is altered; a read error may explain this. The chain links TRBV6-2 or TRBV6-3 to TRBJ2-1; the match to TRBD2 covers 7 bases. The length of the CDR3 is 16 residues. Germline V gene data show CDR1 as MNHEY and CDR2 as SVGEGT. This chain's CDR3 is CASSPASGARGNEQFF. CDR3 sequence (DNA): TGTGCTAGCAGTCCGGCTAGCGGAGCGCGAGGGAATGAGCAGTTCTTC.

This clonotype was seen more than once but under ten times. V gene TRBV7-3 combines with J gene TRBJ2-3, with 9 bases identical to TRBD2. CDR1 and CDR2 (germline): SGHTA, FQGTGA. The CDR3 contains 19 residues. V was pared by 5 bases and J by 6 bases, with 21 bases of the junction left unmatched. The CDR3 protein is CASSKYAGTSLPTTDTQYF. The DNA for the CDR3 is TGTGCCAGCAGCAAATACGCCGGGACTAGCCTGCCGACCACGGATACGCAGTATTTT.

This clonotype appeared a few times. This chain connects TRBV5-6 to TRBJ2-7; 11 nucleotides agree with TRBD2. Germline V gives CDR1 SGHDT, CDR2 YYEEEE. The CDR3 runs 16 residues. With 2 bases clipped from V and 7 bases from J, the junction kept 11 bases outside the gene matches. DNA for the CDR3: TGTGCCAGCAGCTTAACTGGACTAGCGGGTTTAAGGGAGCAGTACTTC. Translated, it gives CASSLTGLAGLREQYF.

In this sample, this clonotype turned up a few times. This chain joins TRBV20-1 and TRBJ2-1; D perhaps matches TRBD2 (6 bases). The DNA end is more similar to TRBJ2-7, so the J call may be wrong. The CDR3 sequence is 16 residues long. In germline, CDR1 is DFQATT, CDR2 SNEGSKA (reference sequence). The CDR3 sequence: CSASNRWEASSYEQYF. DNA for the CDR3: TGCAGTGCTAGTAATAGGTGGGAGGCAAGCTCCTACGAGCAGTACTTC.

The chain links TRBV7-9 to TRBJ2-1; D unclear. Germline values: CDR1 SEHNR, CDR2 FQNEAQ (reference sequence). The CDR3 covers 14 residues. V gave up 5 bases and J gave up 6 bases, with 14 bases separating them. Written as DNA, the CDR3 is TGTGCCAGCAGCCAAACCAACCAACTCAATGAGCAGTTCTTC. Encoded protein: CASSQTNQLNEQFF.

This clonotype has a handful of counts. The chain recombines TRBV14 with TRBJ2-1; D uncertain. The CDR3 extends over 15 amino acids. Trimming cost V 4 bases and J 0 bases, with 10 bases left between them. From germline, CDR1 is SGHDN and CDR2 FVKESK. The CDR3 nucleotides read TGTGCCAGCAGCCTGAATGGCTTCTCCTACAATGAGCAGTTCTTC. Amino acid sequence: CASSLNGFSYNEQFF. Based on the CDR3 plus reference TRBV14 and TRBJ2-1, the full variable domain is EAGVTQFPSHSVIEKGQTVTLRCDPISGHDNLYWYRRVMGKEIKFLLHFVKESKQDESGMPNNRFLAERTGGTYSTLKVQPAELEDSGVYFCASSLNGFSYNEQFFGPGTRLTVL.

Only a few counts were recorded for this clonotype. The chain joins TRBV4-3 to TRBJ1-4; D is undetermined. V lost 2 bases to trimming and J lost 1 base, with 8 bases between them. Germline assignment: CDR1 LGHNA and CDR2 YSLEER. The CDR3 totals 15 residues. CDR3 residues: CASSQSALTNEKLFF. The CDR3 DNA sequence: TGCGCCAGCAGCCAATCGGCATTAACTAATGAAAAACTGTTTTTT.

The chain couples TRBV5-1 to TRBJ2-1; 7 bases align to TRBD2. After removal of 3 bases from V and 0 bases from J, the junction contained 3 bases not matched to a gene. The germline CDR1 and CDR2 sequences are SGHRS and YFSETQ. CDR3 length equals 15 residues. The CDR3 region is CASSWGGGSYNEQFF. The CDR3 DNA sequence: TGCGCCAGCAGCTGGGGGGGGGGCTCCTACAATGAGCAGTTCTTC.

This chain connects TRBV7-2 to TRBJ2-1; D perhaps matches TRBD2 (6 bases). CDR1 SGHTA and CDR2 FQGNSA come from the germline V gene. The CDR3 totals 14 residues. Trimming took off 5 bases at V and 15 bases at J, with 23 bases between the two ends. DNA for the CDR3: TGTGCCAGCAGCCCAGACTCGGGACTTCAGATTGGGTTCTTC. Residues: CASSPDSGLQIGFF.

The sample holds a few counts of this clonotype. The J gene is TRBJ1-2, the V gene TRBV5-1; the match to TRBD1 covers 8 bases. Germline V lookup: CDR1 SGHRS, CDR2 YFSETQ. This CDR3 is 15 amino acids long. The junction had 10 bases not matched to a gene; V was cut back by 6 bases and J by 3 bases. The CDR3 spells CASNSGQAPDYGYTF. CDR3 coding DNA: TGCGCCAGCAACTCGGGACAGGCCCCCGACTATGGCTACACCTTC.

This clonotype was counted ten times or more. This rearrangement joins TRBV20-1 to TRBJ2-6, with 9 bases that match TRBD1. From germline, CDR1 is DFQATT and CDR2 SNEGSKA (reference sequence). V lost 5 bases, J lost 4 bases, and 15 bases stayed unmatched. There are 18 residues in the CDR3. The CDR3 DNA reads as TGCAGTGCTTCTCAGCGGACAGGGACAGGGACCGGGGCCAACGTCCTGACTTTC. Protein product: CSASQRTGTGTGANVLTF.

This clonotype was recorded a few times. The rearrangement links TRBV4-2 to TRBJ2-7; TRBD2 agrees at 9 bases. Germline CDR1 and CDR2: LGHNA and YNFKEQ. The CDR3 has 15 amino acids. V shed 3 bases and J 3 bases; nucleotides not matched to a gene: 6. The CDR3 protein is CASSQGAGGLYEQYF. The CDR3 coding sequence is TGTGCCAGCAGCCAGGGTGCGGGAGGGCTCTACGAGCAGTACTTC.

In this sample, this clonotype turned up a few times. The chain joins TRBV7-2 to TRBJ1-2; TRBD1 aligns across 8 bases. The CDR3 contains 16 residues. Germline CDR1 SGHTA, CDR2 FQGNSA. The V segment lost 2 bases and the J segment 7 bases; nucleotides outside the gene matches: 12. CDR3 sequence reads: CASSLSRGPTSSGYTF. Written as DNA, the CDR3 is TGTGCCAGCAGCTTAAGCAGGGGGCCCACCTCTAGTGGCTACACCTTC. The variable domain in full, completed from reference TRBV7-2 and TRBJ1-2, reads GAGVSQSPSNKVTEKGKDVELRCDPISGHTALYWYRQSLGQGLEFLIYFQGNSAPDKSGLPSDRFSAERTGGSVSTLTIQRTQQEDSAVYLCASSLSRGPTSSGYTFGSGTRLTVV.

This clonotype showed up just once. The chain combines TRBV5-1 with TRBJ1-1; 9 nucleotides match TRBD1. Germline CDR1 is SGHRS and CDR2 is YFSETQ. The CDR3 is 11 amino acids. V shed 6 bases, J shed 11 bases, and the junction held 5 bases outside the gene matches. The CDR3 region is CASNDRGLAFF. In nucleotides, the CDR3 is TGCGCCAGCAACGACAGGGGGTTGGCTTTCTTT.

CDR3 loop: CASSDSRSQPQHF. The CDR3 DNA reads as TGTGCCAGCAGTGACTCCCGGAGCCAGCCCCAGCATTTT. V and J are TRBV3-1 and TRBJ1-5; no definite D call. Germline V gene sequence: CDR1 LGHDT, CDR2 YNNKEL (reference sequence). The CDR3 length is 13 residues. The V end was cut by 6 bases, the J end by 7 bases, with 13 bases between. The full variable domain, in which reference TRBV3-1 and TRBJ1-5 provide the parts outside the CDR3, is DTAVSQTPKYLVTQMGNDKSIKCEQNLGHDTMYWYKQDSKKFLKIMFSYNNKELIINETVPNRFSPKSPDKAHLNLHINSLELGDSAVYFCASSDSRSQPQHFGDGTRLSIL.

This clonotype has more than one count but fewer than ten. This chain uses TRBV20-1 with TRBJ1-2; no clear D gene. Germline assignment: CDR1 DFQATT and CDR2 SNEGSKA (reference sequence). The germline V and J ends were trimmed by 1 base and 6 bases, with 6 bases remaining between them. The CDR3 is 11 residues long. CDR3 DNA: TGCAGTGCTAGAGCCGGGAATGGCTACACCTTC. Translated, it gives CSARAGNGYTF.

This clonotype was seen more than once but under ten times. V is TRBV4-2 and J is TRBJ2-1; TRBD2 matches 8 bases. The J call may be in error: the DNA end matches TRBJ2-5 better. Germline V gives CDR1 LGHNA, CDR2 YNFKEQ. The CDR3 runs 17 residues. The CDR3 nucleotides are TGTGCCAGCAGCCAAGATTCGAGCGGGGGAAGAGGAGAGACCCAGTACTTC. Its protein product is CASSQDSSGGRGETQYF.

This chain joins TRBV28 and TRBJ1-1; the D is unclear. CDR3 length: 13 amino acids. Germline V CDR1 and CDR2: MDHEN, SYDVKM. V lost 6 bases, J lost 3 bases, and 11 bases lay in between. CDR3 DNA sequence: TGTGCCAGCAGGTCCACAATGGACACTGAAGCTTTCTTT. Its protein product is CASRSTMDTEAFF.